These T cell receptor beta chains were read from a single sample in a study of blood T cell repertoires in COVID-19. The table came from immunoSEQ multiplex PCR; TCRdb's copy has only in-frame clones and leaves some out. The sample carries about 250,000 clones, about 89% recorded once. What was sequenced was PBMCs or T cells enriched from blood (not recorded which). The receptors shown here come from a man aged 35 to 55 who had recovered from COVID-19. The CDR3 runs from the conserved cysteine through the conserved F or W. Each record gives: V gene, clone size, J gene, D gene, CDR3 DNA, CDR3 protein. A D gene is named only where the DNA matches it firmly. A row's size may be missing; if present it is once, few, many or a size class.

>TRBV30|NA|TRBJ2-5|NA
TGTGCCTGGAGTCGTGGGCTCCAAGAGACCCAGTACTTC
CAWSRGLQETQYF
>TRBV5-6|NA|TRBJ2-7|NA
TGTGCCAGCAGCTTAACAGGGTCCTACGAGCAGTACTTC
CASSLTGSYEQYF
>TRBV5-4|NA|TRBJ2-3|TRBD2
TGTGCCAGCAGCTTGGTCGGAAGACTAGCAGGCGATACGCAGTATTTT
CASSLVGRLAGDTQYF
>TRBV4-3|NA|TRBJ2-7|NA
TGCGCCAGCAGCCAAGCAGGCTTTCACGAGCAGTACTTC
CASSQAGFHEQYF
>TRBV4-1|NA|TRBJ1-4|NA
TGCGCCAGCAGCGGATCCGAACAGGGCGATGAAAAACTGTTTTTT
CASSGSEQGDEKLFF
>TRBV25-1|NA|TRBJ2-7|NA
TGTGCCAGCAGTCGGCCAGGGGAATCCTACGAGCAGTACTTC
CASSRPGESYEQYF
>TRBV18|NA|TRBJ2-1|TRBD2
TGTGCCAGCTCACCATCGTCTAGCGGCTACAATGAGCAGTTCTTC
CASSPSSSGYNEQFF
>TRBV24-1|once|TRBJ1-2|TRBD1
TGTGCCACCAGTGACCTAAGAACAGGGGGCCTCTATGGCTACACCTTC
CATSDLRTGGLYGYTF
>TRBV27|NA|TRBJ1-1|NA
TGTGCCAGCAGTTTATATGGGGCTCCGAACACTGAAGCTTTCTTT
CASSLYGAPNTEAFF
>TRBV10-2|NA|TRBJ1-2|NA
TGCGCCAGCAGTGAGTCGCCAGGGTCCTTTTCTTGGGGCTACACCTTC
CASSESPGSFSWGYTF
>TRBV4-2|NA|TRBJ2-7|NA
TGTGCCAGCAGCCAAGGACAGGCGGTACAGTACTTC
CASSQGQAVQYF
>TRBV25-1|few|TRBJ1-5|TRBD1
TGTGCCAGCAGTGACAGGGGGCTTCAGCCCCAGCATTTT
CASSDRGLQPQHF
>TRBV4-1|once|TRBJ2-1|TRBD2
TGCGCCAGCAGCCAAGATAAAGGTCGGGAGGACTACAATGAGCAGTTCTTC
CASSQDKGREDYNEQFF
>TRBV28|NA|TRBJ2-2|NA
TGTGCCAGCAGTTTAAGGGAGGCCGGGGAGCTGTTTTTT
CASSLREAGELFF
>TRBV9|NA|TRBJ2-1|TRBD2
TGTGCCAGCAGCGTAGGGGCGGGAGGGACGCTATACAATGAGCAGTTCTTC
CASSVGAGGTLYNEQFF
>TRBV25-1|NA|TRBJ1-2|TRBD1
TGTGCCAGCCGCCGGGACAGAAACTATGGCTACACCTTC
CASRRDRNYGYTF
>TRBV29-1|NA|TRBJ1-1|TRBD1
TGCAGCGTTGAAAGGGGGACAGGGGGTAGCACTGAAGCTTTCTTT
CSVERGTGGSTEAFF
>TRBV11-2|NA|TRBJ2-7|NA
TGTGCCAGCAGCTACGGGGTACGCCCCTACGAGCAGTACTTC
CASSYGVRPYEQYF
>TRBV5-5|NA|TRBJ1-5|TRBD1
TGTGCCAGCAGCTACGGACAGGGCGAACAGCCCCAGCATTTT
CASSYGQGEQPQHF
>TRBV7-8|NA|TRBJ2-3|NA
TGTGCCAGCAGCTTAAGGGCGAGGCGGGGACAGAACACAGATACGCAGTATTTT
CASSLRARRGQNTDTQYF
>TRBV6-5|NA|TRBJ2-7|NA
TGTGCCAGCAGAAGTGGCGGAACCTACGAGCAGTACTTC
CASRSGGTYEQYF
>TRBV5-1|NA|TRBJ1-1|TRBD1
TGCGCCAGCAGCTTGGGCGTGACAGGGGGCCACACTGAAGCTTTCTTT
CASSLGVTGGHTEAFF
>TRBV6-5|NA|TRBJ1-6|NA
TGTGCCAGCAGTTACCTCCCGGAGAGTAATTCACCCCTCCACTTT
CASSYLPESNSPLHF
>TRBV29-1|NA|TRBJ2-3|NA
TGCAGCGTTCGCCAGGGAAGCACAGATACGCAGTATTTT
CSVRQGSTDTQYF
>TRBV7-3|NA|TRBJ1-4|NA
TGTGCCAGCAGCTTAAGGGCGGGGGCTCGTGAAAAACTGTTTTTT
CASSLRAGAREKLFF
>TRBV7-9|NA|TRBJ1-4|NA
TGTGCCAGCAGCTTCACCTCCATTCAGGGGGAAAAACTGTTTTTT
CASSFTSIQGEKLFF
>TRBV19|NA|TRBJ1-1|NA
TGTGCCAGTAGTACCATTTTATTCAGGGTAACTGAAGCTTTCTTT
CASSTILFRVTEAFF
>TRBV7-8|NA|TRBJ2-4|NA
TGTGCCAGCAGCTTAGAATACCGGACAGTGATAGCCAAAAACATTCAGTACTTC
CASSLEYRTVIAKNIQYF
>TRBV4-3|NA|TRBJ1-3|NA
TGCGCCAGCAGCCAAGACGGGAGCTCTGGAAACACCATATATTTT
CASSQDGSSGNTIYF
>TRBV6-5|NA|TRBJ2-2|TRBD1
TGTGCCAGCGAACGGGACAGTTCGAACACCGGGGAGCTGTTTTTT
CASERDSSNTGELFF
>TRBV5-1|NA|TRBJ2-7|TRBD2
TGCGCCAGCAGCCCCTGGACTAGCGGGACGATTTCCTCAGACTACGAGCAGTACTTC
CASSPWTSGTISSDYEQYF
>TRBV20-1|NA|TRBJ1-2|NA
TGCAGTGCTAGTGCAGGGGCCCATACCTATGGCTACACCTTC
CSASAGAHTYGYTF
>TRBV10-1|NA|TRBJ2-2|TRBD2
TGCGCCAGCAGGGCGGGGGGCCCCGGGGAGCTGTTTTTT
CASRAGGPGELFF
>TRBV9|NA|TRBJ2-5|NA
TGTGCCAGCAGCATCAGGGGCGATTATGAGACCCAGTACTTC
CASSIRGDYETQYF
>TRBV27|NA|TRBJ2-5|NA
TGTGCCAGCAGTCCATTAGGGGGGGAACAAGAGACCCAGTACTTC
CASSPLGGEQETQYF
>TRBV9|NA|TRBJ2-1|NA
TGTGCCAGCGGCAGTGCTTTCTCCTACAATGAGCAGTTCTTC
CASGSAFSYNEQFF
>TRBV29-1|NA|TRBJ2-1|NA
TGCAGCGTTGAGGGGGGCGGGAGAGTTGTTGAGCAGTTCTTC
CSVEGGGRVVEQFF
>TRBV28|NA|TRBJ1-5|TRBD1
TGTGCCAGCAGTGCCGGGACAGGGGGCTCATATAGCAATCAGCCCCAGCATTTT
CASSAGTGGSYSNQPQHF
>TRBV7-2|NA|TRBJ1-2|TRBD1
TGTGCCAGCAGCTTAGTAGCCTTAAACAGGGGAGCTGGCTACACCTTC
CASSLVALNRGAGYTF
>TRBV27|NA|TRBJ2-5|NA
TGTGCCAGCAGTTTATTTTTCGGAGAGACCCAGTACTTC
CASSLFFGETQYF
>TRBV5-1|NA|TRBJ2-2|TRBD2
TGCGCCAGCAGCCCCGGCCGTGGCGGGGGCACCGGGGAGCTGTTTTTT
CASSPGRGGGTGELFF
>TRBV18|NA|TRBJ1-5|NA
TGTGCCAGCTCACCTACCCCGGGGGGTGGCAATCAGCCCCAGCATTTT
CASSPTPGGGNQPQHF
>TRBV10-3|NA|TRBJ2-4|TRBD2
TGTGCCATCAGCGACCCGGGACTAGCGGGAGGGCCGGCCAAAAACATTCAGTACTTC
CAISDPGLAGGPAKNIQYF
>TRBV5-8|NA|TRBJ2-1|NA
TGTGCCAGCCTCCTGTCCAGATCCTCCTACAATGAGCAGTTCTTC
CASLLSRSSYNEQFF
>TRBV6-5|NA|TRBJ1-2|TRBD1
TGTGCCAGCAGTTACTCACAGGGGCTCTATGGCTACACCTTC
CASSYSQGLYGYTF
>TRBV2|NA|TRBJ2-7|TRBD2
TGTGCCAGCAGTGAAGCTTCCGGGACTAGCGGGAGTGTCTACGAGCAGTACTTC
CASSEASGTSGSVYEQYF
>TRBV4-1|NA|TRBJ2-2|TRBD1
TGCGCCAGCAGCCATAAGGCTAGGACAGGGGAAACCGGGGAGCTGTTTTTT
CASSHKARTGETGELFF
>TRBV5-1|NA|TRBJ2-7|NA
TGCGCCAGCAGCTTGGTTCCCATCGGCGAGCAGTACTTC
CASSLVPIGEQYF
>TRBV7-9|NA|TRBJ2-7|TRBD2
TGTGCCAGCAGCTTAGTTTCCGGACTAGCGGGCGCCGCTACCTACGAGCAGTACTTC
CASSLVSGLAGAATYEQYF
>TRBV29-1|NA|TRBJ2-7|NA
TGCAGCGTTAAATGGCAGGGGTTCCACGAGCAGTACTTC
CSVKWQGFHEQYF
>TRBV6-5|NA|TRBJ1-3|NA
TGTGCCAGCAGTTCGGGGAACTCTGGAAACACCATATATTTT
CASSSGNSGNTIYF
>TRBV7-9|NA|TRBJ1-2|NA
TGTGCCAGCAGCCCGCTGGTGGGGGGGCGCAACTATGGCTACACCTTC
CASSPLVGGRNYGYTF
>TRBV24-1|NA|TRBJ2-5|TRBD1
TGTGCCACCAGTGATGGTCGGACAGGGGGCATGGAGACCCAGTACTTC
CATSDGRTGGMETQYF
>TRBV24-1|NA|TRBJ1-5|TRBD1
TGTGCCACCAGTGACCGGACAGGGCCCAATCAGCCCCAGCATTTT
CATSDRTGPNQPQHF
>TRBV6-1|NA|TRBJ1-5|NA
TGTGCCAGCAGTGAAGGGATAGTCCGAGGAGGTTTCTATTATCAGCCCCAGCATTTT
CASSEGIVRGGFYYQPQHF
>TRBV28|NA|TRBJ2-1|TRBD2
TGTGCCAGCGCCATTAGCGGGAGGGTTTACAATGAGCAGTTCTTC
CASAISGRVYNEQFF
>TRBV30|NA|TRBJ2-3|NA
TGTGCCTGGAGTCCGGGGGGCACAGATACGCAGTATTTT
CAWSPGGTDTQYF
>TRBV19|NA|TRBJ2-3|TRBD2
TGTGCCAGTAGTATGGATCCCGGGACTAGCGGGGGAATGAATACGCAGTATTTT
CASSMDPGTSGGMNTQYF